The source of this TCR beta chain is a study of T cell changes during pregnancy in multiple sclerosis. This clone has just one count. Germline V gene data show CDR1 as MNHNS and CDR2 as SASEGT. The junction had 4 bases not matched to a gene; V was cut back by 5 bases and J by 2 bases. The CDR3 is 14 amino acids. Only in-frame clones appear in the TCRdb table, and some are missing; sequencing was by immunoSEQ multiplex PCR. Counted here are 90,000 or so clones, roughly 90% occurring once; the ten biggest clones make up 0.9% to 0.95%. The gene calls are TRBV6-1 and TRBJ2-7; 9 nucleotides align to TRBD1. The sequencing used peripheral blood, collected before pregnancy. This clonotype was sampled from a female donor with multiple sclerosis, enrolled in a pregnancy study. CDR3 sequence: CASSSRTGAYEQYF. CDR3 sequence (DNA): TGTGCCAGCAGTTCCCGGACAGGGGCCTACGAGCAGTACTTC.